This T cell receptor beta chain was sequenced for a study of shared clonotypes between healthy human individuals. The CDR3 totals 15 residues. The junction had 7 bases not matched to a gene; V was cut back by 1 base and J by 6 bases. CDR1 KGHSH and CDR2 LQKENI come from the germline V gene. Profiling relied on immunoSEQ multiplex PCR, and the TCRdb table lists in-frame clones only, not all of them. The sample includes some 2,100,000 clones, 95% of them seen just once. What was sequenced was naive CD4+ T cells sorted from blood. Subset defined: CD45RA+ positively selected. The clonotype originates from a young man in good health. The chain couples TRBV18 to TRBJ1-2; the match to TRBD1 covers 8 bases. The CDR3 coding sequence is TGTGCCAGCTCACCACGGGCAGGGGGCTGGGATGGCTACACCTTC. It translates to CASSPRAGGWDGYTF.